The subject of this entry is one T cell receptor beta chain. The sample comes from a study of T-cell memory formation after mild COVID-19. TCRdb itself ran the 5' RACE reads through MiXCR, one entry per CDR3 protein. The sample yields roughly 400,000 distinct CDR3 sequences, approximately 25% seen once. V lost 0 bases to trimming and J lost 5 bases, with 4 bases between them. Germline lookup yields CDR1 MNHNY and CDR2 SVGAGI (reference sequence). The CDR3 contains 12 residues. Sequencing was done on a sample of PBMCs or a T cell subset sorted from them (not recorded which). The chain combines TRBV6-6 with TRBJ2-5; D is unclear. The clonotype originates from an adult woman who had mild COVID-19 (a few samples of this study predate the infection). Cell type and time point are not known. As DNA, the CDR3 is TGTGCCAGCAGTTACTCGATTGAGACCCAGTACTTC. Its translation is CASSYSIETQYF.